The rows below give T cell receptor beta chains drawn from one sample of a study of cytomegalovirus exposure and HLA in healthy donors. Clones were read by immunoSEQ multiplex PCR, and TCRdb kept only the in-frame ones, dropping some. Here the sample table reports about 70,000 clones. The sequencing sample was made of PBMCs. The receptors stem from a female donor in good health and CMV-seropositive. Both conserved end residues are part of each CDR3. The D gene is left open where the match is weak. Size is omitted from some rows. Given values are once, few, many or a class for expanded clones.

clone_size: .
v_call: TRBV7-9
d_call: .
j_call: TRBJ2-5
cdr3_nt: TGTGCCAGCAGCCAAACTGAGGGTCGGGAGACCCAGTACTTC
cdr3_aa: CASSQTEGRETQYF

clone_size: .
v_call: TRBV5-6
d_call: .
j_call: TRBJ2-7
cdr3_nt: TGTGCCAGCAGCTTGGGACAGCCCTCCTACGAGCAGTACTTC
cdr3_aa: CASSLGQPSYEQYF

clone_size: .
v_call: TRBV10-1
d_call: .
j_call: TRBJ2-1
cdr3_nt: TGCGCCAGCAGCCAGGACTTGAACTCCTACAATGAGCAGTTCTTC
cdr3_aa: CASSQDLNSYNEQFF

clone_size: .
v_call: TRBV25-1
d_call: .
j_call: TRBJ2-7
cdr3_nt: TGTGCCAGCAGTGAAATCGCTCAGAACTCCTACGAGCAGTACTTC
cdr3_aa: CASSEIAQNSYEQYF

clone_size: .
v_call: TRBV6-1
d_call: .
j_call: TRBJ1-2
cdr3_nt: TGTGCCAGCAGCCAGTCAGGGGTCTATGGCTACACCTTC
cdr3_aa: CASSQSGVYGYTF

clone_size: .
v_call: TRBV5-4
d_call: TRBD1
j_call: TRBJ1-1
cdr3_nt: TGTGCCAGCAGCAGTGGGCAGGGGGCTCCAAACACTGAAGCTTTCTTT
cdr3_aa: CASSSGQGAPNTEAFF

clone_size: .
v_call: TRBV7-9
d_call: .
j_call: TRBJ1-1
cdr3_nt: TGTGCCAGCAGCTTAGACCCCTCCACCGCGGCTTTCTTT
cdr3_aa: CASSLDPSTAAFF

clone_size: .
v_call: TRBV6-6
d_call: .
j_call: TRBJ2-7
cdr3_nt: TGTGCCAGTTGTGAGGACGAGCAGTACTTC
cdr3_aa: CASCEDEQYF

clone_size: medium-sized
v_call: TRBV6-4
d_call: TRBD1
j_call: TRBJ1-4
cdr3_nt: TGTGCCAGCAGTGACATGCAGGGGGATAGTGAAAAACTGTTTTTT
cdr3_aa: CASSDMQGDSEKLFF

clone_size: .
v_call: TRBV18
d_call: TRBD2
j_call: TRBJ2-7
cdr3_nt: TGTGCCAGCTCACCAGGCGATGGAGCGGGAGGGCTCTACGAGCAGTACTTC
cdr3_aa: CASSPGDGAGGLYEQYF

clone_size: .
v_call: TRBV9
d_call: .
j_call: TRBJ2-1
cdr3_nt: TGTGCCAGCAGCGTAGAAGATAGCTCCTACAATGAGCAGTTCTTC
cdr3_aa: CASSVEDSSYNEQFF

clone_size: .
v_call: TRBV6-4
d_call: TRBD1
j_call: TRBJ2-3
cdr3_nt: TGTGCCAGCAGTGATAGGACAGGGAGCACAGATACGCAGTATTTT
cdr3_aa: CASSDRTGSTDTQYF

clone_size: .
v_call: TRBV29-1
d_call: .
j_call: TRBJ2-3
cdr3_nt: TGCAGCGGGAACGCCAATACGGGAACCTTCACAGATACGCAGTATTTT
cdr3_aa: CSGNANTGTFTDTQYF

clone_size: .
v_call: TRBV4-1
d_call: .
j_call: TRBJ1-4
cdr3_nt: TGCGCCAGCAGCCAGAGGGCCACTAATGAAAAACTGTTTTTT
cdr3_aa: CASSQRATNEKLFF

clone_size: .
v_call: TRBV9
d_call: TRBD2
j_call: TRBJ2-5
cdr3_nt: TGTGCCAGCAACTTAGCGGGGGGGGACCAAGAGACCCAGTACTTC
cdr3_aa: CASNLAGGDQETQYF

clone_size: .
v_call: TRBV28
d_call: .
j_call: TRBJ2-7
cdr3_nt: TGTGCCACCCGACAGTACGCCTACGAGCAGTACTTC
cdr3_aa: CATRQYAYEQYF

clone_size: .
v_call: TRBV4-2
d_call: TRBD1
j_call: TRBJ2-7
cdr3_nt: TGTGCCAGCAGCCTAGACAGGGCACGGCAGCAGTACTTC
cdr3_aa: CASSLDRARQQYF

clone_size: .
v_call: TRBV27
d_call: .
j_call: TRBJ1-6
cdr3_nt: TGTGCCAGCAGTTTAGTGAGCTCCTATAATTCACCCCTCCACTTT
cdr3_aa: CASSLVSSYNSPLHF

clone_size: .
v_call: TRBV27
d_call: .
j_call: TRBJ2-7
cdr3_nt: TGTGCCAGCAGTTTCGAGGCAGGGGACCCATACGAGCAGTACTTC
cdr3_aa: CASSFEAGDPYEQYF

clone_size: .
v_call: TRBV15
d_call: .
j_call: TRBJ2-5
cdr3_nt: TGTGCCACCAGCAGAGATACGGGTGGAAGTGGGACCCAGTACTTC
cdr3_aa: CATSRDTGGSGTQYF

clone_size: .
v_call: TRBV29-1
d_call: .
j_call: TRBJ2-7
cdr3_nt: TGCAGCGTTGGACCTAGCTCCTACGAGCAGTACTTC
cdr3_aa: CSVGPSSYEQYF

clone_size: .
v_call: TRBV4-1
d_call: .
j_call: TRBJ1-1
cdr3_nt: TGCGCCAGCAGCCAACTTGGGTCGGGGAACACTGAAGCTTTCTTT
cdr3_aa: CASSQLGSGNTEAFF

clone_size: .
v_call: TRBV5-1
d_call: .
j_call: TRBJ1-1
cdr3_nt: TGCGCCAGCAGCTTAGGAGAGTACACTGAAGCTTTCTTT
cdr3_aa: CASSLGEYTEAFF

clone_size: .
v_call: TRBV9
d_call: TRBD2
j_call: TRBJ2-3
cdr3_nt: TGTGCCAGCGCCGGGGGGACCTCCGCCGGGGGTACGCAGTATTTT
cdr3_aa: CASAGGTSAGGTQYF

clone_size: .
v_call: TRBV6-4
d_call: .
j_call: TRBJ1-5
cdr3_nt: TGTGCCAGCAGCCCCGAGGCGAGACAGTCACCTAGCAATCAGCCCCAGCATTTT
cdr3_aa: CASSPEARQSPSNQPQHF

clone_size: .
v_call: TRBV5-1
d_call: .
j_call: TRBJ1-1
cdr3_nt: TGCGCCAGCAGACTCCGGGGGAACACTGAAGCTTTCTTT
cdr3_aa: CASRLRGNTEAFF

clone_size: .
v_call: TRBV10-3
d_call: .
j_call: TRBJ1-2
cdr3_nt: TGTGCCATCAGTGGGGCGGGGGGCTATGGCTACACCTTC
cdr3_aa: CAISGAGGYGYTF

clone_size: .
v_call: TRBV14
d_call: TRBD2
j_call: TRBJ2-7
cdr3_nt: TGTGCCAGCAGCCGCCCAGCAGGGACTACACTGATCCAGTACTTC
cdr3_aa: CASSRPAGTTLIQYF

clone_size: .
v_call: TRBV9
d_call: .
j_call: TRBJ2-7
cdr3_nt: TGTGCCAGCAGCTCACAGGTGGGGACAAACGTCCCCTACGAGCAGTACTTC
cdr3_aa: CASSSQVGTNVPYEQYF

clone_size: .
v_call: TRBV9
d_call: TRBD1
j_call: TRBJ1-1
cdr3_nt: TGTGCCAGCAGCACGGGACAGGGGGCGGACACTGAAGCTTTCTTT
cdr3_aa: CASSTGQGADTEAFF

clone_size: .
v_call: TRBV7-9
d_call: .
j_call: TRBJ1-1
cdr3_nt: TGTGCCAGCAGCTTGTGGAGCACTGAAGCTTTCTTT
cdr3_aa: CASSLWSTEAFF

clone_size: .
v_call: TRBV28
d_call: TRBD1
j_call: TRBJ1-2
cdr3_nt: TGTGCCAGCAGTATGGGGACAGAGTGGGGCTACACCTTC
cdr3_aa: CASSMGTEWGYTF

clone_size: .
v_call: TRBV18
d_call: TRBD1
j_call: TRBJ2-7
cdr3_nt: TGTGCCAGCTCTTCGACAGGGGGACAGTACGAGCAGTACTTC
cdr3_aa: CASSSTGGQYEQYF

clone_size: .
v_call: TRBV6-6
d_call: .
j_call: TRBJ1-5
cdr3_nt: TGTGCCAGCGTAGGGGCAAATCAGCCCCAGCATTTT
cdr3_aa: CASVGANQPQHF

clone_size: .
v_call: TRBV2
d_call: .
j_call: TRBJ2-7
cdr3_nt: TGTGCCCTCCAGAGGGGACTTGGGGTAGAGCAGTACTTC
cdr3_aa: CALQRGLGVEQYF

clone_size: .
v_call: TRBV6-4
d_call: .
j_call: TRBJ2-3
cdr3_nt: TGTGCCAGCAGTGCGGAGTCCCCAGGGGGCACAGATACGCAGTATTTT
cdr3_aa: CASSAESPGGTDTQYF

clone_size: .
v_call: TRBV4-3
d_call: TRBD1
j_call: TRBJ2-2
cdr3_nt: TGCGCCAGCAGCCCAACCGGGACAGCAAACACCGGGGAGCTGTTTTTT
cdr3_aa: CASSPTGTANTGELFF

clone_size: .
v_call: TRBV28
d_call: TRBD1
j_call: TRBJ2-2
cdr3_nt: TGTGCCAGCAGGCGACAGGGACCTCTCCCCGGGGAGCTGTTTTTT
cdr3_aa: CASRRQGPLPGELFF

clone_size: .
v_call: TRBV15
d_call: TRBD1
j_call: TRBJ1-1
cdr3_nt: TGTGCCACCAGCAGACCTGGGACAGGGGTTGGGTACACTGAAGCTTTCTTT
cdr3_aa: CATSRPGTGVGYTEAFF

clone_size: .
v_call: TRBV5-4
d_call: TRBD2
j_call: TRBJ2-6
cdr3_nt: TGTGCCAGCAGCGGGGGGGTGTCAGGGGCCAACGTCCTGACTTTC
cdr3_aa: CASSGGVSGANVLTF

clone_size: .
v_call: TRBV29-1
d_call: TRBD2
j_call: TRBJ2-1
cdr3_nt: TGCAGCGCACAGAAGGGACTAGCGGGGGGCCGTACCTACAATGAGCAGTTCTTC
cdr3_aa: CSAQKGLAGGRTYNEQFF

clone_size: .
v_call: TRBV21-1
d_call: .
j_call: TRBJ2-5
cdr3_nt: TGTGCCAGCAGCCAACGGGCGGGGGAGACCCAGTACTTC
cdr3_aa: CASSQRAGETQYF

clone_size: .
v_call: TRBV7-9
d_call: .
j_call: TRBJ1-1
cdr3_nt: TGTGCCAGCAGCTTAGAGTTAGGGGTAACTGAAGCTTTCTTT
cdr3_aa: CASSLELGVTEAFF

clone_size: .
v_call: TRBV5-1
d_call: TRBD1
j_call: TRBJ1-1
cdr3_nt: TGCGCCAGCAGCTTAAGAAGTCCCGGGACAGGGTCGGACACTGAAGCTTTCTTT
cdr3_aa: CASSLRSPGTGSDTEAFF

clone_size: .
v_call: TRBV29-1
d_call: TRBD1
j_call: TRBJ2-7
cdr3_nt: TGCAGCGTTGAAGATTGGGGGACAGGGGGCAAGTACGAGCAGTACTTC
cdr3_aa: CSVEDWGTGGKYEQYF

clone_size: .
v_call: TRBV11-2
d_call: TRBD1
j_call: TRBJ1-1
cdr3_nt: TGTGCCAGCAGTGGACAGGGGGGGACTGAAGCTTTCTTT
cdr3_aa: CASSGQGGTEAFF